Here is one TCR beta chain with its context. Its antigen is undetermined. This CDR3 is 14 amino acids long. Looked up from germline, CDR1 is SEHNR and CDR2 is FQNEAQ (reference sequence). The ends lost 4 bases at V and 8 bases at J; junction bases unmatched: 8. This specimen comes from a study of somatic mutations in cytotoxic T cells in rheumatoid arthritis. The wider study: Blood (roughly 33 ml EDTA) from each patient was taken right after diagnosis, before any treatment.

Study-wide findings and caveats: Among patients with rheumatoid arthritis, but not healthy controls, CD8+ clonality increased with age. The largest CD8+ clone made up over 20% of CD8+ cells in 8 of 65 patients. Expanded CD8+ clones had unknown antigen targets.

Clones were read by immunoSEQ multiplex PCR, and TCRdb kept only the in-frame ones, dropping some. Of about 15,000 clones detected, over 60% appear once; the ten largest clones hold 8.5% to 12%. This receptor was identified in an adult with rheumatoid arthritis. What was sequenced was CD8+ T cells sorted from blood. This rearrangement joins TRBV7-9 to TRBJ1-2, with 9 bases lining up with TRBD1. The CDR3 region has the DNA TGTGCCAGCAGCTCGGACAGGGGTTGGGGCGGCTACACCTTC. This translates into CASSSDRGWGGYTF.